This T cell receptor (beta chain) comes out of a study of shared clonotypes between healthy human individuals. Trimming removed 3 bases from V and 1 base from J; junction bases left unmatched: 15. From germline, CDR1 is SGHTA and CDR2 FQGNSA. The CDR3 is 19 residues long. Original data processing: Filtering differed, since immunoSEQ gave only junction sequences and no quality scores. Some clones are missing from TCRdb's copy, which holds only in-frame ones; the method was immunoSEQ multiplex PCR. For V, J and clone size, that table is used; D and trimming come from the DNA. This sample yields a few million clones, of which 90% to 95% are seen a single time; about 0.13% belongs to the top ten.

This clonotype originated in a man aged 18 to 30 in good health. The sample was naive CD4+ T cells sorted from blood. The subset here: CD45RA+ positively selected. This chain joins TRBV7-2 and TRBJ1-3; 7 bases agree with TRBD1. The CDR3 region is CASSFVTGLGLGSGNTIYF. The CDR3 DNA reads as TGTGCCAGCAGCTTTGTGACAGGGTTAGGTCTCGGTTCTGGAAACACCATATATTTT.